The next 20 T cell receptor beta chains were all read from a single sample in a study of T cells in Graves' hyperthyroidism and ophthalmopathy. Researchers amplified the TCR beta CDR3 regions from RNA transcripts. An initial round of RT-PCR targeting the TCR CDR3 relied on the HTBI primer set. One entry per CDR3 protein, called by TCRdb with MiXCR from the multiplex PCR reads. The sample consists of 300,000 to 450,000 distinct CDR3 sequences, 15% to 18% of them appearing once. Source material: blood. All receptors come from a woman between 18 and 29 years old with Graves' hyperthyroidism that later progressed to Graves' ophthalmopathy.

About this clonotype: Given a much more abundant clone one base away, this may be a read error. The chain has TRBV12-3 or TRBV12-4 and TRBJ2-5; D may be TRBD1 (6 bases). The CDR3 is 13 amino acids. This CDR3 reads CAGSTGQQETQYF. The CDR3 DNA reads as TGTGCCGGCAGCACTGGACAGCAAGAGACCCAGTACTTC.

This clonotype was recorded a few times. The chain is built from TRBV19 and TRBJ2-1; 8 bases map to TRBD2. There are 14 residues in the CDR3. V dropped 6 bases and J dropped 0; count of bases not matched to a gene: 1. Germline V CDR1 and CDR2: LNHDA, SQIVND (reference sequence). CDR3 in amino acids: CASRAGGSYNEQFF. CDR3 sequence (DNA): TGTGCCAGTAGGGCGGGAGGCTCCTACAATGAGCAGTTCTTC.

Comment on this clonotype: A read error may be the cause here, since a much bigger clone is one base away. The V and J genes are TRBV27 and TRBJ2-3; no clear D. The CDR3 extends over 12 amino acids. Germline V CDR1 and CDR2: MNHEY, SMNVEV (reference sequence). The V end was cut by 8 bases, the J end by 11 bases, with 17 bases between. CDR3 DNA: TGTGCCAGCGGGCCGACCCTAGGTATGCAGTATTTT. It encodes CASGPTLGMQYF.

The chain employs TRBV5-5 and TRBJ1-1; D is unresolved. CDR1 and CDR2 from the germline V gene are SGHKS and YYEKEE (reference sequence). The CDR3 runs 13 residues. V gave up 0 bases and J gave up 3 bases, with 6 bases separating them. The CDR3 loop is CASSLGDDTEAFF. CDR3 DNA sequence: TGTGCCAGCAGCTTGGGAGACGACACTGAAGCTTTCTTT.

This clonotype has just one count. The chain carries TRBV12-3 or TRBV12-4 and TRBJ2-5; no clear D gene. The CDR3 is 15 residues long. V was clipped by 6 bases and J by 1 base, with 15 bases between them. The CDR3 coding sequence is TGTGCCAGCAGCTTTTCAGACCAGCCCCAAGAGACCCAGTACTTC. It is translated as CASSFSDQPQETQYF.

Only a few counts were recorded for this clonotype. For the CDR3, the DNA is TGTGCCAGCAGCCAAGATCTCTTCGTTGGGACTGAAGCTTTCTTT. Translating gives CASSQDLFVGTEAFF. The chain carries TRBV4-2 and TRBJ1-1; D is ambiguous. Germline V CDR1 and CDR2: LGHNA, YNFKEQ. The CDR3 has 15 amino acids. Deletions cut 0 bases from V and 5 bases from J, with 13 bases between.

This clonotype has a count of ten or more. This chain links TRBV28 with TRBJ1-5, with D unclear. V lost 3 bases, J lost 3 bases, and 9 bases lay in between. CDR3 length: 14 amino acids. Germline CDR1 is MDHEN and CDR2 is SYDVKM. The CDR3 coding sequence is TGTGCCAGCAGTTTCGTGGGTATCAATCAGCCCCAGCATTTT. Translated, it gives CASSFVGINQPQHF.

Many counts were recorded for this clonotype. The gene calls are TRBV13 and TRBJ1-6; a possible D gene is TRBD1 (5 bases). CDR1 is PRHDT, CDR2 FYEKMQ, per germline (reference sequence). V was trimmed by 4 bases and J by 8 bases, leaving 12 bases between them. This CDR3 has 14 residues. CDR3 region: CASSSTGPDSPLHF. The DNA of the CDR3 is TGTGCCAGCAGCTCAACAGGTCCGGATTCACCCCTCCACTTT.

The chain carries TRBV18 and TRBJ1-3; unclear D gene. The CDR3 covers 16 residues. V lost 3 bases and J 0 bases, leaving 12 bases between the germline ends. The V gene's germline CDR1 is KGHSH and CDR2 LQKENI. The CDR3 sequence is CASSPYHRTSGNTIYF. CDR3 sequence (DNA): TGTGCCAGCTCACCGTACCACAGAACCTCTGGAAACACCATATATTTT.

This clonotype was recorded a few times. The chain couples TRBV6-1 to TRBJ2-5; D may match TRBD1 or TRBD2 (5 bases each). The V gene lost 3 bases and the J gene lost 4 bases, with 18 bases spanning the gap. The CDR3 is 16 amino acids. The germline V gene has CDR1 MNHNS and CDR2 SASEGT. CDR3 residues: CASSDGAASRGETQYF. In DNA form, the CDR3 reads TGTGCCAGCAGTGACGGGGCGGCAAGTAGGGGAGAGACCCAGTACTTC.

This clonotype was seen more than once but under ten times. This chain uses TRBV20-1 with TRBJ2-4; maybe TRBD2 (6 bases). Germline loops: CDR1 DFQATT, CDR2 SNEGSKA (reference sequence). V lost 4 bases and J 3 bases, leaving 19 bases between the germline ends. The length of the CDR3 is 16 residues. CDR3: CSATGGRGDFKNIQYF. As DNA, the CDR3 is TGCAGTGCTACAGGAGGTCGAGGGGACTTCAAAAACATTCAGTACTTC.

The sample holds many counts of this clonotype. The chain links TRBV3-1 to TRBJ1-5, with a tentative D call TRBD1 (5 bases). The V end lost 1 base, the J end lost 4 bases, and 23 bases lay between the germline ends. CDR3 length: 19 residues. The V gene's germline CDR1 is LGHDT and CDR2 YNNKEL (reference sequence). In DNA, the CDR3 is TGTGCCAGCAGCCAAGGGGGGTTGGGGCGCGTGGGTCCTAATCAGCCCCAGCATTTT. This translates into CASSQGGLGRVGPNQPQHF.

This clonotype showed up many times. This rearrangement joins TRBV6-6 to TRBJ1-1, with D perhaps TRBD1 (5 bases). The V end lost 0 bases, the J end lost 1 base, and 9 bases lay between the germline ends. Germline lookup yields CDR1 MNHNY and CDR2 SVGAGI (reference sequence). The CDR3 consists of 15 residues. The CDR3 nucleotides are TGTGCCAGCAGTTACTCCGTGGGGGGGAACACTGAAGCTTTCTTT. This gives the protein CASSYSVGGNTEAFF.

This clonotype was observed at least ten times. The CDR3 protein is CASSQSSGSGNNEQFF. In nucleotides, the CDR3 is TGTGCCAGCTCACAAAGTAGCGGGAGCGGCAACAATGAGCAGTTCTTC. The chain uses TRBV18 and TRBJ2-1; 9 bases fit TRBD2. The CDR3 spans 16 residues. Germline V gene sequence: CDR1 KGHSH, CDR2 LQKENI. With V trimmed by 4 bases and J by 5 bases, 9 bases remained unmatched.

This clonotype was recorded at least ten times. The CDR3 protein is CASSFRGGGSYEQYF. In DNA form, the CDR3 reads TGCGCCAGCAGCTTCAGGGGCGGGGGCTCCTACGAGCAGTACTTC. The rearrangement uses TRBV5-1 and TRBJ2-7; D may be TRBD2 (7 bases). V was cut by 2 bases and J by 0 bases, with 12 bases left in between. The length of the CDR3 is 15 residues. Germline lookup yields CDR1 SGHRS and CDR2 YFSETQ.

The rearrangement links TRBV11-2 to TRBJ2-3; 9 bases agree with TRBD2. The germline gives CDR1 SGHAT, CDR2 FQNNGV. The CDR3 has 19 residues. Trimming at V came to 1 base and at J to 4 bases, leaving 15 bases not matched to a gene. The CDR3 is CASSLVLSGRRSAADTQYF. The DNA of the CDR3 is TGTGCCAGCAGCTTAGTCCTGAGCGGGAGGCGGTCGGCGGCAGATACGCAGTATTTT.

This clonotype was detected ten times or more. The CDR3 nucleotides are TGTGCCAGCAGCCGACTAGCGGGAGGGTCAGATACGCAGTATTTT. Amino acids: CASSRLAGGSDTQYF. V and J are TRBV2 and TRBJ2-3; 14 nucleotides agree with TRBD2. Germline loops: CDR1 SNHLY, CDR2 FYNNEI. Unmatched junction bases numbered 3, after V lost 6 bases and J lost 4 bases. CDR3 length equals 15 residues.

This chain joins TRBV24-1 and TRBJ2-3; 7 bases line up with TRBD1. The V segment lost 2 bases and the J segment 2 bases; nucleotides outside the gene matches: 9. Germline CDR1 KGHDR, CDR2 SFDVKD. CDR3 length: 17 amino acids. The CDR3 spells CATSDSSRDSHTDTQYF. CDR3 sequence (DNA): TGTGCCACCAGTGATTCCTCCCGGGACAGCCACACAGATACGCAGTATTTT.

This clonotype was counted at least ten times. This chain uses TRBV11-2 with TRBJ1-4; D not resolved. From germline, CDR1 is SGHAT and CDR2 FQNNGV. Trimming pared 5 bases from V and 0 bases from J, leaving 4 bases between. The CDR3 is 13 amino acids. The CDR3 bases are TGTGCCAGCAGCCGGTCAACTAATGAAAAACTGTTTTTT. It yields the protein CASSRSTNEKLFF.

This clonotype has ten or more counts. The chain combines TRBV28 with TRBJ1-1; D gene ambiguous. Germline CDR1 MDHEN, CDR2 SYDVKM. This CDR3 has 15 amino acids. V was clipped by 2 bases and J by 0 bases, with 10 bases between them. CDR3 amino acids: CASSLLTNMNTEAFF. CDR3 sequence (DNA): TGTGCCAGCAGTTTACTCACCAACATGAACACTGAAGCTTTCTTT.